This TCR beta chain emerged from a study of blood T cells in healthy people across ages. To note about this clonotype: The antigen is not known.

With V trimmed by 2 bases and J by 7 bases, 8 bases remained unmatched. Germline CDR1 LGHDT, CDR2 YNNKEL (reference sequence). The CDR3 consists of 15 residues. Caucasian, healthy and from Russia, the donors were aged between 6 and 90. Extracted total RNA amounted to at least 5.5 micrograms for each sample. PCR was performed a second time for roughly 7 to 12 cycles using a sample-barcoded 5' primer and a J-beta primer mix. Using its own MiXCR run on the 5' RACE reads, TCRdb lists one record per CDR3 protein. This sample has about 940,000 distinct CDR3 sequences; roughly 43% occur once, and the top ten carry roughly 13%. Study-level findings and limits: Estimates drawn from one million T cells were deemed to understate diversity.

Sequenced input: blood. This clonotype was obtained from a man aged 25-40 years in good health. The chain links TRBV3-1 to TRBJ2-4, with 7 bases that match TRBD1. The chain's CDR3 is CASSQNRGAGNIQYF. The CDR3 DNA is TGTGCCAGCAGCCAAAACAGGGGAGCCGGGAACATTCAGTACTTC.